These 15 T cell receptor beta chains were all obtained from the same sample, sequenced in a study of blood T cells in healthy people across ages. A second PCR of about 7 to 12 cycles used a sample-barcoded 5' primer and a J-beta primer mix. TCRdb used MiXCR to reprocess the 5' RACE reads, holding one entry per CDR3 protein. The sample lists 1.5 million to 2 million distinct CDR3 sequences, approximately 28% occurring once. The sample consisted of blood. These TCRs come from a woman under 40 in good health.

In the case of this clonotype: A much larger clone lies a single base off, so this may be a read error. The chain joins TRBV7-2 to TRBJ2-7, with TRBD2 identical over 8 bases. Germline CDR1 reads SGHTA; CDR2 reads FQGNSA. The CDR3 extends over 15 amino acids. The V segment lost 2 bases and the J segment 7 bases; nucleotides outside the gene matches: 10. The CDR3 nucleotides read TGTGCCAGCAGCTTACCGGGAGGGCCTTACAATGAGCAGTACTTC. Amino acids: CASSLPGGPYNEQYF. Combining the CDR3 with reference TRBV7-2 and TRBJ2-7 gives the whole variable domain GAGVSQSPSNKVTEKGKDVELRCDPISGHTALYWYRQSLGQGLEFLIYFQGNSAPDKSGLPSDRFSAERTGGSVSTLTIQRTQQEDSAVYLCASSLPGGPYNEQYFGPGTRLTVT.

This clonotype was observed a few times. V gene TRBV5-1 combines with J gene TRBJ2-7; D call uncertain. V gave up 8 bases and J gave up 7 bases, with 7 bases separating them. The CDR3 loop spans 9 amino acids. CDR1 and CDR2 from the germline V gene are SGHRS and YFSETQ. This chain's CDR3 is CARRKEQYF. The CDR3 DNA follows: TGCGCCAGACGGAAAGAGCAGTACTTC. Full variable domain (missing parts from reference TRBV5-1 and TRBJ2-7): KAGVTQTPRYLIKTRGQQVTLSCSPISGHRSVSWYQQTPGQGLQFLFEYFSETQRNKGNFPGRFSGRQFSNSRSEMNVSTLELGDSALYLCARRKEQYFGPGTRLTVT.

Remarks on this clonotype: One base away lies a much larger clone, so this may be a sequencing read error. The chain couples TRBV15 to TRBJ2-1; 13 bases line up with TRBD2. Germline CDR1 and CDR2: LNHNV and YYDKDF (reference sequence). With V trimmed by 5 bases and J by 5 bases, 6 bases remained unmatched. The CDR3 consists of 16 residues. The CDR3 region is CATSGAGTSGNNEQFF. The CDR3 DNA sequence: TGTGCCACCAGCGGAGCCGGGACTAGCGGGAACAATGAGCAGTTCTTC.

This clonotype has a count of ten or more. This sequence joins TRBV10-3 and TRBJ2-7; tentative D call: TRBD1 (5 bases). Germline V gene sequence: CDR1 ENHRY, CDR2 SYGVKD. Deletions cut 2 bases from V and 0 bases from J, with 14 bases between. The CDR3 covers 16 residues. The CDR3 DNA sequence: TGTGCCATCAGTGAGGCAGGGCCCCTGGCCTCCTACGAGCAGTACTTC. Amino acid sequence: CAISEAGPLASYEQYF.

In this sample, this clonotype turned up a few times. V usage is TRBV20-1 and J usage is TRBJ1-2, with a tentative D call TRBD1 (5 bases). Germline V gives CDR1 DFQATT, CDR2 SNEGSKA (reference sequence). The CDR3 is made up of 13 amino acids. Deletions cut 5 bases from V and 1 base from J, with 11 bases between. CDR3 loop: CSARDGDNYGYTF. Here the CDR3 DNA reads TGCAGTGCTCGGGACGGGGATAACTATGGCTACACCTTC.

This clonotype was seen many times. As DNA, the CDR3 is TGCGCCAGCAGCGAGCAGCGGGATATCACAGATACGCAGTATTTT. Translation: CASSEQRDITDTQYF. The rearrangement joins TRBV10-1 to TRBJ2-3; 7 bases align to TRBD2. The CDR3 runs to 15 residues. Germline V gene sequence: CDR1 WNHNN, CDR2 SYGVQD (reference sequence). With 6 bases clipped from V and 2 bases from J, the junction kept 8 bases outside the gene matches.

At least ten counts were recorded for this clonotype. V gene TRBV18 combines with J gene TRBJ1-2; TRBD1 aligns across 11 bases. The junction had 9 bases not matched to a gene; V was cut back by 8 bases and J by 4 bases. CDR3 length equals 15 residues. From germline, CDR1 is KGHSH and CDR2 LQKENI. The CDR3 loop is CASSPGQGASYGYTF. The CDR3 nucleotides are TGTGCCAGCAGCCCCGGACAGGGGGCTTCCTATGGCTACACCTTC.

This clonotype occurred a few times. The V call is TRBV6-1, the J call TRBJ2-2; D may correspond to TRBD1 or TRBD2 (5 bases each). The V and J ends lost 5 bases and 8 bases respectively, with 18 bases between them. Germline V gene data show CDR1 as MNHNS and CDR2 as SASEGT. CDR3 size: 15 residues. CDR3 DNA sequence: TGTGCCAGCAGTTGGGTCCCCGCCGGGACGGGGGAGCTGTTTTTT. Protein product: CASSWVPAGTGELFF.

The chain is built from TRBV20-1 and TRBJ1-6; the D is unclear. This CDR3 comprises 12 residues. Germline V gene lookup returns CDR1 DFQATT and CDR2 SNEGSKA (reference sequence). Trimming stripped 6 bases from V and 9 bases from J, with 12 bases between. CDR3 amino acids: CSAATWGSPLHF. CDR3 DNA sequence: TGCAGTGCAGCCACTTGGGGTTCACCCCTCCACTTT.

This chain links TRBV5-1 with TRBJ2-1; 7 nucleotides agree with TRBD1. The CDR3 is 15 residues long. V shed 4 bases and J 5 bases; nucleotides not matched to a gene: 9. CDR1 is SGHRS and CDR2 is YFSETQ in the germline V gene. Written as DNA, the CDR3 is TGCGCCAGCAGCCAAACAGGGGCTCAAAACAATGAGCAGTTCTTC. Translation: CASSQTGAQNNEQFF.

The J gene is TRBJ1-1, the V gene TRBV5-1, with D maybe TRBD1 (5 bases). The CDR3 loop spans 15 amino acids. The germline V gene encodes CDR1 SGHRS and CDR2 YFSETQ. Trimming shortened V by 0 bases and J by 1 base, and 10 bases separated the two germline ends. CDR3 sequence reads: CASSLEGVGNTEAFF. The CDR3 DNA reads as TGCGCCAGCAGCTTGGAAGGGGTGGGGAACACTGAAGCTTTCTTT. Full variable domain (missing parts from reference TRBV5-1 and TRBJ1-1): KAGVTQTPRYLIKTRGQQVTLSCSPISGHRSVSWYQQTPGQGLQFLFEYFSETQRNKGNFPGRFSGRQFSNSRSEMNVSTLELGDSALYLCASSLEGVGNTEAFFGQGTRLTVV.

The chain is built from TRBV7-9 and TRBJ2-1, with D possibly being TRBD1 or TRBD2 (5 bases each). V lost 2 bases to trimming and J lost 10 bases, with 21 bases between them. This CDR3 has 16 amino acids. Germline CDR1 SEHNR, CDR2 FQNEAQ (reference sequence). The CDR3 is CASSLTPVRGTYEQFF. In DNA form, the CDR3 reads TGTGCCAGCAGCTTAACCCCCGTGAGGGGAACCTACGAGCAGTTCTTC.

The chain combines TRBV6-1 with TRBJ2-3, with D unclear. The CDR3 length is 13 residues. V shed 2 bases and J shed 4 bases, with 7 bases lying between them. Per the germline V gene, CDR1 is MNHNS and CDR2 is SASEGT. The CDR3 loop reads CASSEIGPDTQYF. CDR3 DNA: TGTGCCAGCAGTGAAATCGGCCCAGATACGCAGTATTTT.

Concerning this clonotype itself: One end of the junction does not line up with germline, which may come from a read error. The chain links TRBV10-2 to TRBJ2-2; possibly TRBD1 or TRBD2 for D (5 bases each). The CDR3 is 15 amino acids. CDR1 is WSHSY, CDR2 SAAADI, per germline. CDR3 DNA sequence: TGCGCCAGCAGTGAAGGGGCCCCCAACACCGGGGAGCGGTTTTTT. Translated: CASSEGAPNTGERFF.

This clonotype was observed many times. The DNA of the CDR3 is TGTGCCACCAGCAGGTTCTCCTACGAGCAGTACTTC. Amino acid sequence: CATSRFSYEQYF. The rearrangement uses TRBV15 and TRBJ2-7; D is ambiguous. The CDR3 extends over 12 amino acids. The germline gives CDR1 LNHNV, CDR2 YYDKDF (reference sequence). The V and J ends lost 3 bases and 0 bases respectively, with 3 bases between them.